This T cell receptor beta chain emerged from a study of blood T cell repertoires in COVID-19. Study-wide context: COVID-19 samples collected from the United States, Italy and Spain covered acute and convalescent phases. In each case, the material was cDNA or gDNA derived from T cells, B-cell-depleted T cells, or PBMCs.

Original handling: Scientists estimated how many nucleated cells there were by amplifying reference gene primers. This table comes from immunoSEQ multiplex PCR, and its TCRdb copy is limited to in-frame clones, with some not included. From that table come the V and J calls and clone size; the DNA was used to work out D and trimming. The sample lists more than 60,000 clones, around 90% occurring once. Germline values: CDR1 SGDLS, CDR2 YYNGEE. This CDR3 is 18 amino acids long. V lost 0 bases and J lost 0, with 13 bases in between. This chain uses TRBV9 with TRBJ1-6; D gene unclear. The source is an elderly woman with active or convalescent COVID-19. Sequenced: peripheral blood. The CDR3 DNA follows: TGTGCCAGCAGCGTAGACCCCTCTGGGAGCTCCTATAATTCACCCCTCCACTTT. It encodes CASSVDPSGSSYNSPLHF. Full variable domain (outside the CDR3, taken from reference TRBV9 and TRBJ1-6): DSGVTQTPKHLITATGQRVTLRCSPRSGDLSVYWYQQSLDQGLQFLIQYYNGEERAKGNILERFSAQQFPDLHSELNLSSLELGDSALYFCASSVDPSGSSYNSPLHFGNGTRLTVT.